A selection of T cell receptor beta chains follows, all from one sample in a study of CD8 T cell repertoires and HIV-1 epitope variants. Only in-frame clones appear in the TCRdb table, and some are missing; sequencing was by immunoSEQ multiplex PCR. The repertoire includes 95,000 or so clones, around 75% of them detected once, and about 26% sits in the top ten. The sample comprised uncultured baseline CD8+ T cells from peripheral blood mononuclear cells (PBMCs). The source is a male donor with HIV. Each CDR3 is given with its conserved first and last residue.

v_call	j_call	cdr3_aa
TRBV9	TRBJ2-2	CASSVNGGALRELFF
TRBV7-2	TRBJ2-3	CASSLVGGPHTQYF
TRBV14	TRBJ2-3	CASSQRGGTSGTDTQYF
TRBV4-2	TRBJ2-1	CASSQDPRGSYNEQFF
TRBV7-6	TRBJ2-7	CASSVQGRNEQYF
TRBV28	TRBJ2-1	CASPELNEQFF
TRBV19	TRBJ2-7	CASSTSISYEQYF
TRBV7-2	TRBJ2-7	CASSFGTSGYEQYF
TRBV2	TRBJ2-1	CASSDFATSFEQFF
TRBV6-5	TRBJ1-1	CASTAHGNTEAFF
TRBV15	TRBJ1-2	CATRNIGGGYGYTF
TRBV7-9	TRBJ2-4	CASSLDLGEQNIQYF
TRBV4-1	TRBJ2-7	CASSQVRGASYEQYF